This T cell receptor (beta chain) was retrieved from a study of PD-1 blockade in mismatch repair-deficient tumors. Profiling relied on immunoSEQ multiplex PCR, and the TCRdb table lists in-frame clones only, not all of them. Seen here are 15,000 or so clones, nearly 85% observed once, and the top ten hold around 1.6%. TCRs were sequenced from three patients responding to pembrolizumab. The TCR was taken from an adult with mismatch repair-deficient cancer. The starting material was PBMCs, obtained roughly 24 weeks after starting pembrolizumab.

The CDR3 DNA is TGTGCCAGCAGCTTAATAACGGGGACCCAGTACTTC. It translates to CASSLITGTQYF. This chain links TRBV28 with TRBJ2-5; D call uncertain. This CDR3 has 12 residues. Germline CDR1 and CDR2: MDHEN and SYDVKM. V gave up 6 bases and J gave up 7 bases, with 12 bases separating them.